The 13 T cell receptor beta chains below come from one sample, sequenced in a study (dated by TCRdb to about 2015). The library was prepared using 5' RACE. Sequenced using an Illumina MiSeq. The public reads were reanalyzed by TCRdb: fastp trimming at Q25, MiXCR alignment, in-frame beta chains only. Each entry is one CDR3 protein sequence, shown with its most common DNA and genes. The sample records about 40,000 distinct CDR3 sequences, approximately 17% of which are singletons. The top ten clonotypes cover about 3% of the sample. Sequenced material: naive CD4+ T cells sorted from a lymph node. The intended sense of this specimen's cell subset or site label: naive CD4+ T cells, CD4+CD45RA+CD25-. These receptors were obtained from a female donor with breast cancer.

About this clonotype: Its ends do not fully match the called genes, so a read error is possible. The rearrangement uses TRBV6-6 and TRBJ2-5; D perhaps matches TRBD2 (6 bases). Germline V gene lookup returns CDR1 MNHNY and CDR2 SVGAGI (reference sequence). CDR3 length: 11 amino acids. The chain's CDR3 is CASSYGGAQCF. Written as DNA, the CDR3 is TGTGCCAGCAGTTACGGCGGGGCCCAGTGCTTC.

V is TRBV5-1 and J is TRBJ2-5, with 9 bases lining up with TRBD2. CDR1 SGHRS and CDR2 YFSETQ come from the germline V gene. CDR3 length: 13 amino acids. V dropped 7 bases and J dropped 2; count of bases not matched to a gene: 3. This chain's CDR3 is CASGLAIQETQYF. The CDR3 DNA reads TGCGCCAGCGGACTAGCGATACAAGAGACCCAGTACTTC.

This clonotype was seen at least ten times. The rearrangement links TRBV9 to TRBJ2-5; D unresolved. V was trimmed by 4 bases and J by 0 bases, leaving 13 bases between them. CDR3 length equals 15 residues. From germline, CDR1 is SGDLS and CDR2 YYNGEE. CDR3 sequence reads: CASSPGGRYQETQYF. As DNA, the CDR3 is TGTGCCAGCAGCCCGGGTGGCAGGTACCAAGAGACCCAGTACTTC.

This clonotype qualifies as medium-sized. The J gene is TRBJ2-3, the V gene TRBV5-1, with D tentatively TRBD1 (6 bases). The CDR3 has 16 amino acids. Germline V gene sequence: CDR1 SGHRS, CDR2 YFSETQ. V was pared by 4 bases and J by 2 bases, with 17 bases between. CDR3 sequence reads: CASSLLLTGATDTQYF. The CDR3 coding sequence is TGCGCCAGCAGCCTTTTACTGACAGGAGCCACAGATACGCAGTATTTT.

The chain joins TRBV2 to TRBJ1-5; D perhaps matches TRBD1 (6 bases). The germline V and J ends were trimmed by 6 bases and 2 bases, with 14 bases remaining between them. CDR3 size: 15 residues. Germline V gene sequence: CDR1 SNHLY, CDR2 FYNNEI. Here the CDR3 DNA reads TGTGCCAGCAGAAGAGGGGGTTCTGGCAATCAGCCCCAGCATTTT. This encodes CASRRGGSGNQPQHF.

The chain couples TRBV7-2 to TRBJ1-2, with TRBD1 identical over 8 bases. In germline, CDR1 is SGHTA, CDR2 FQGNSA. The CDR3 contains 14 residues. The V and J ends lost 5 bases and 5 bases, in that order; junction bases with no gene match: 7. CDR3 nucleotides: TGTGCCAGCAGCCTACAACAGGGGGAGTATGGCTACACCTTC. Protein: CASSLQQGEYGYTF.

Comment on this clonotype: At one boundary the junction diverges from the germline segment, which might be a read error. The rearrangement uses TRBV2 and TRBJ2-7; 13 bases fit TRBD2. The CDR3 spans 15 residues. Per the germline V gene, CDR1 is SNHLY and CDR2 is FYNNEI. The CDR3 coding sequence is TGTGCCAGCAGGGACCGGACTAGCGGGAGCGGTGGGCAGTGCTTC. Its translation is CASRDRTSGSGGQCF.

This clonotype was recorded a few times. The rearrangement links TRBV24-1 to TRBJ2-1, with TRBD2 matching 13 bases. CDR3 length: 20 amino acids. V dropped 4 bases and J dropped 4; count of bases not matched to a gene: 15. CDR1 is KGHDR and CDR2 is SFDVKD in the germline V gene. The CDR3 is CATSEDNSAILAGGYNEQFF. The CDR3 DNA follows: TGTGCCACCAGTGAGGACAACTCCGCAATACTAGCGGGAGGGTACAATGAGCAGTTCTTC.

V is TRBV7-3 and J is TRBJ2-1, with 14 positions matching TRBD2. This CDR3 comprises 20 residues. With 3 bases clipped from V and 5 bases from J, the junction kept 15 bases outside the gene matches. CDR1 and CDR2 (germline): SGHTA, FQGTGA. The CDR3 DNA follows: TGTGCCAGCAGCTTCACTCCGGGACTAGCGGGAGAAATCTTCCACAATGAGCAGTTCTTC. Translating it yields CASSFTPGLAGEIFHNEQFF. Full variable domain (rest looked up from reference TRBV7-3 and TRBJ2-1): GAGVSQTPSNKVTEKGKYVELRCDPISGHTALYWYRQSLGQGPEFLIYFQGTGAADDSGLPNDRFFAVRPEGSVSTLKIQRTERGDSAVYLCASSFTPGLAGEIFHNEQFFGPGTRLTVL.

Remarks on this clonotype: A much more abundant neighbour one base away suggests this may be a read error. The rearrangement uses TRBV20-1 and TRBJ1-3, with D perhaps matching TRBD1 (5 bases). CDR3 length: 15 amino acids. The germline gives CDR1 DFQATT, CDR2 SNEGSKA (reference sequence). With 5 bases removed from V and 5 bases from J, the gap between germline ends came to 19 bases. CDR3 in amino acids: CSAVPGGGGRNTIYF. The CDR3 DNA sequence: TGCAGTGCTGTCCCTGGCGGGGGAGGGAGAAACACCATATATTTT.

CDR3 in DNA: TGCAGTGCTAGAGTGGGGTCGTCCACAGATACGCAGTATTTT. Encoded protein: CSARVGSSTDTQYF. The V gene is TRBV20-1, the J gene TRBJ2-3; D is undetermined. The ends were cut back, 1 base at V and 2 bases at J, with 10 bases in the middle. This CDR3 has 14 residues. Germline CDR1 DFQATT, CDR2 SNEGSKA (reference sequence).

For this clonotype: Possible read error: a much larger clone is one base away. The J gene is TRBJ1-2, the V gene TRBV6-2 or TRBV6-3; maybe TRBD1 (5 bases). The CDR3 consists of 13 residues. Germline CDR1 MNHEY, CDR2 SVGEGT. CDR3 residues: CASSYGDGYGDTF. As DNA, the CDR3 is TGTGCCAGCAGTTACGGGGACGGCTATGGCGACACCTTC.

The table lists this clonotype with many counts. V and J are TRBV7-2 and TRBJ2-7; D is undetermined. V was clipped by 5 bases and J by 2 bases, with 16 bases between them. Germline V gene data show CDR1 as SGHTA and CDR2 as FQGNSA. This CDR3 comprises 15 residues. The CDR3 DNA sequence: TGTGCCAGCAGCGCAGGACGAGCCCCTACCTACGAGCAGTACTTC. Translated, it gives CASSAGRAPTYEQYF.